One sample yielded the 18 T cell receptor beta chains listed below, sequenced in a study of T cells after yellow fever vaccination. TCRdb re-called the 5' RACE reads through MiXCR, storing one row per CDR3 protein. The sample contains some 350,000 distinct CDR3 sequences, roughly 4.3% of which appear only once. Sequencing used PBMCs, obtained 5 days after the yellow fever booster vaccination. These TCRs come from a man between 18 and 29 years old who received the YFV17D yellow fever vaccine.

The rearrangement uses TRBV3-1 and TRBJ2-3; 7 nucleotides agree with TRBD2. Germline CDR1 LGHDT, CDR2 YNNKEL (reference sequence). This CDR3 contains 15 residues. V trimming: 4 bases; J trimming: 0 bases; junction bases outside the gene matches: 4. The CDR3 reads CASSPWEGSTDTQYF. For the CDR3, the DNA is TGTGCCAGCAGCCCCTGGGAGGGAAGCACAGATACGCAGTATTTT.

J is TRBJ1-5 and V is TRBV18; a weak D match, TRBD1 (6 bases). V lost 5 bases and J lost 4, with 18 bases in between. CDR1 is KGHSH, CDR2 LQKENI, per germline. This CDR3 is built from 16 residues. CDR3 DNA sequence: TGTGCCAGCTCAAGCGGAGAAGGGGGATGGAATCAGCCCCAGCATTTT. Translation gives CASSSGEGGWNQPQHF. Using reference TRBV18 and TRBJ1-5 for the parts outside the CDR3, the full variable domain is NAGVMQNPRHLVRRRGQEARLRCSPMKGHSHVYWYRQLPEEGLKFMVYLQKENIIDESGMPKERFSAEFPKEGPSILRIQQVVRGDSAAYFCASSSGEGGWNQPQHFGDGTRLSIL.

This clonotype showed up just a few times. The chain employs TRBV6-6 and TRBJ1-2; perhaps TRBD1 as D (5 bases). This CDR3 spans 18 amino acids. Germline CDR1 is MNHNY and CDR2 is SVGAGI (reference sequence). Trimming took 7 bases from V and 3 from J, leaving 27 bases between them. Here the CDR3 DNA reads TGTGCCAGCACCAACGGGGGGGGAGTCCAGAAAGACTACTATGGCTACACCTTC. Translation: CASTNGGGVQKDYYGYTF.

This clonotype has a handful of counts. J is TRBJ2-3 and V is TRBV6-6; 15 bases match TRBD2. Losses at the gene ends were 2 bases for V and 4 bases for J; bases not matched to a gene: 13. CDR1 and CDR2 (germline): MNHNY, SVGAGI (reference sequence). The CDR3 contains 20 residues. The CDR3 DNA sequence: TGTGCCAGCAGTTACCCCCCGGGACTAGCGGGGGGAAAACGGTCAGATACGCAGTATTTT. This encodes CASSYPPGLAGGKRSDTQYF.

The gene calls are TRBV7-9 and TRBJ2-1, with a tentative D call TRBD1 (6 bases). The germline V gene has CDR1 SEHNR and CDR2 FQNEAQ (reference sequence). The CDR3 extends over 15 amino acids. V was trimmed by 5 bases and J by 2 bases, leaving 13 bases between them. The CDR3, as DNA: TGTGCCAGCAGCACCGGGACACAACCCTACAATGAGCAGTTCTTC. Its protein is CASSTGTQPYNEQFF.

This clonotype was detected only a few times. The chain uses TRBV30 and TRBJ1-1; no definite D call. Germline CDR1 is GTSNPN and CDR2 is SVGIG (reference sequence). The V gene lost 1 base and the J gene lost 0 bases, with 6 bases spanning the gap. The CDR3 runs 13 residues. The CDR3: CAWSAQLNTEAFF. CDR3 nucleotides: TGTGCCTGGAGTGCACAGCTGAACACTGAAGCTTTCTTT.

The table lists this clonotype with a few counts. This sequence joins TRBV6-6 and TRBJ1-1, with D hard to call. This CDR3 comprises 15 residues. Trimming removed 1 base at V and 9 bases at J, with 18 bases between. CDR1 and CDR2 from the germline V gene are MNHNY and SVGAGI (reference sequence). The CDR3 loop is CASSYWNRGGPKAFF. The CDR3 DNA follows: TGTGCCAGCAGTTACTGGAACCGGGGAGGACCGAAAGCTTTCTTT.

This clonotype occurred many times. The genes are TRBV20-1 and TRBJ2-1; no reliable D call. V was trimmed by 5 bases and J by 5 bases, leaving 19 bases between them. Germline V lookup: CDR1 DFQATT, CDR2 SNEGSKA (reference sequence). CDR3 size: 15 residues. The DNA of the CDR3 is TGCAGTGCTTATTTTCACCTTCGAGGAAACAATGAGCAGTTCTTC. Translating it yields CSAYFHLRGNNEQFF.

The V call is TRBV6-5, the J call TRBJ1-6; D ambiguous. The germline gives CDR1 MNHEY, CDR2 SVGAGI. This CDR3 has 15 amino acids. V lost 2 bases and J 9 bases, leaving 14 bases between the germline ends. Here the CDR3 reads CASSYTRDRGSPLHF. The CDR3 bases are TGTGCCAGCAGTTACACCCGGGATCGTGGTTCACCCCTCCACTTT.

This chain connects TRBV4-1 to TRBJ2-7; D might be TRBD2 (6 bases). The V gene lost 2 bases and the J gene lost 5 bases, with 13 bases spanning the gap. Germline V lookup: CDR1 MGHRA, CDR2 YSYEKL. The CDR3 runs to 14 residues. DNA of the CDR3: TGCGCCAGCAGCCAAAGGGACTTGCCAAACGAGCAGTACTTC. Protein product: CASSQRDLPNEQYF.

This clonotype came up a few times. The J gene is TRBJ1-3, the V gene TRBV15; no definite D call. Germline CDR1 and CDR2: LNHNV and YYDKDF (reference sequence). V lost 0 bases, J lost 1 base, and 7 bases lay in between. This CDR3 is 15 amino acids long. The CDR3, as DNA: TGTGCCACCAGCAGAGATTTAAGTTCTGGAAACACCATATATTTT. Translated: CATSRDLSSGNTIYF.

V usage is TRBV19 and J usage is TRBJ2-2; the D is unclear. Germline CDR1 and CDR2: LNHDA and SQIVND (reference sequence). The germline V and J ends were trimmed by 6 bases and 0 bases, with 8 bases remaining between them. This CDR3 contains 14 residues. For the CDR3, the DNA is TGTGCCAGTAGGAGGTCATCGAACACCGGGGAGCTGTTTTTT. Protein product: CASRRSSNTGELFF.

There are many counts of this clonotype. The chain is built from TRBV5-1 and TRBJ2-3, with unresolved D. The CDR3 length is 14 residues. The germline V and J ends were trimmed by 0 bases and 0 bases, with 5 bases remaining between them. Germline assignment: CDR1 SGHRS and CDR2 YFSETQ. In DNA form, the CDR3 reads TGCGCCAGCAGCTTGGAGACTAGCACAGATACGCAGTATTTT. Translating gives CASSLETSTDTQYF.

The J gene is TRBJ2-7, the V gene TRBV5-4; tentatively, D is TRBD1 or TRBD2 (5 bases each). Germline CDR1 reads SGHNT; CDR2 reads YYREEE (reference sequence). Trimming shortened V by 3 bases and J by 2 bases, and 12 bases separated the two germline ends. The CDR3 has 14 amino acids. Written as DNA, the CDR3 is TGTGCCAGCAGCTACCGGGACGTAGCCTACGAGCAGTACTTC. This translates into CASSYRDVAYEQYF.

The CDR3 nucleotides read TGTGCCAGCAGCTTAGTGGATGGCGGAAACATTCAGTACTTC. Residues: CASSLVDGGNIQYF. This chain links TRBV7-9 with TRBJ2-4; D call uncertain. The germline V gene encodes CDR1 SEHNR and CDR2 FQNEAQ (reference sequence). The germline V and J ends were trimmed by 1 base and 6 bases, with 10 bases remaining between them. The CDR3 extends over 14 amino acids.

The chain links TRBV4-2 to TRBJ1-3; no firm D call. V was trimmed by 0 bases and J by 0 bases, leaving 6 bases between them. Germline CDR1 and CDR2: LGHNA and YNFKEQ. This CDR3 spans 15 amino acids. CDR3 sequence (DNA): TGTGCCAGCAGCCAAGAACAGTCCTCTGGAAACACCATATATTTT. It is translated as CASSQEQSSGNTIYF.

This clonotype was seen ten or more times. The rearrangement joins TRBV2 to TRBJ2-5, with D possibly being TRBD1 or TRBD2 (5 bases each). V was shortened by 4 bases and J by 0 bases, with 15 bases between the two germline ends. The CDR3 has 16 amino acids. The germline CDR1 and CDR2 sequences are SNHLY and FYNNEI. CDR3 sequence (DNA): TGTGCCAGCAGTGGGGTCTTGGGGGTGCACCAAGAGACCCAGTACTTC. Its protein is CASSGVLGVHQETQYF. Complete variable domain (other parts from reference TRBV2 and TRBJ2-5): EPEVTQTPSHQVTQMGQEVILRCVPISNHLYFYWYRQILGQKVEFLVSFYNNEISEKSEIFDDQFSVERPDGSNFTLKIRSTKLEDSAMYFCASSGVLGVHQETQYFGPGTRLLVL.

The rearrangement links TRBV5-4 to TRBJ2-5; TRBD2 matches at 12 bases. Germline trimming cut 0 bases from V and 5 bases from J; bases unmatched to any gene: 11. The germline CDR1 and CDR2 sequences are SGHNT and YYREEE (reference sequence). The CDR3 is made up of 18 amino acids. The CDR3 spells CASSLGLAGARIQETQYF. The CDR3, as DNA: TGTGCCAGCAGCTTGGGACTAGCGGGGGCCCGGATCCAGGAGACCCAGTACTTC.